The subject of this entry is one T cell receptor beta chain. The antigen is not known. The entry originates in a study of cytomegalovirus exposure and HLA in healthy donors. General study findings and limits: The CMV antigen specificity of a few CMV-associated chains was confirmed through in vitro analysis. There were some public TCRs occurring in many donors, but most TCR sequences were rare. According to a subsequent analysis, TCR clusters identified in the first cohort showed a tendency to co-occur across the 100 to 150 validation repertoires. Cytomegalovirus association was listed for around 170 TCR beta chains.

V lost 7 bases to trimming and J lost 5 bases, with 20 bases between them. This CDR3 has 15 amino acids. Germline V gene sequence: CDR1 SEHNR, CDR2 FQNEAQ (reference sequence). Method: immunoSEQ multiplex PCR; TCRdb's copy keeps in-frame clones and lacks some. This repertoire shows some 110,000 clones, about nine tenths found once; its top ten account for about 4.2%. Material: PBMCs. This chain connects TRBV7-9 to TRBJ1-2; D is unclear. The source of this sequence is a man between 18 and 29 years old in good health and CMV-seropositive. The CDR3 DNA reads TGTGCCAGCATCGGCGGGGAGGGCCTCTATTATGGCTACACCTTC. It is translated as CASIGGEGLYYGYTF.